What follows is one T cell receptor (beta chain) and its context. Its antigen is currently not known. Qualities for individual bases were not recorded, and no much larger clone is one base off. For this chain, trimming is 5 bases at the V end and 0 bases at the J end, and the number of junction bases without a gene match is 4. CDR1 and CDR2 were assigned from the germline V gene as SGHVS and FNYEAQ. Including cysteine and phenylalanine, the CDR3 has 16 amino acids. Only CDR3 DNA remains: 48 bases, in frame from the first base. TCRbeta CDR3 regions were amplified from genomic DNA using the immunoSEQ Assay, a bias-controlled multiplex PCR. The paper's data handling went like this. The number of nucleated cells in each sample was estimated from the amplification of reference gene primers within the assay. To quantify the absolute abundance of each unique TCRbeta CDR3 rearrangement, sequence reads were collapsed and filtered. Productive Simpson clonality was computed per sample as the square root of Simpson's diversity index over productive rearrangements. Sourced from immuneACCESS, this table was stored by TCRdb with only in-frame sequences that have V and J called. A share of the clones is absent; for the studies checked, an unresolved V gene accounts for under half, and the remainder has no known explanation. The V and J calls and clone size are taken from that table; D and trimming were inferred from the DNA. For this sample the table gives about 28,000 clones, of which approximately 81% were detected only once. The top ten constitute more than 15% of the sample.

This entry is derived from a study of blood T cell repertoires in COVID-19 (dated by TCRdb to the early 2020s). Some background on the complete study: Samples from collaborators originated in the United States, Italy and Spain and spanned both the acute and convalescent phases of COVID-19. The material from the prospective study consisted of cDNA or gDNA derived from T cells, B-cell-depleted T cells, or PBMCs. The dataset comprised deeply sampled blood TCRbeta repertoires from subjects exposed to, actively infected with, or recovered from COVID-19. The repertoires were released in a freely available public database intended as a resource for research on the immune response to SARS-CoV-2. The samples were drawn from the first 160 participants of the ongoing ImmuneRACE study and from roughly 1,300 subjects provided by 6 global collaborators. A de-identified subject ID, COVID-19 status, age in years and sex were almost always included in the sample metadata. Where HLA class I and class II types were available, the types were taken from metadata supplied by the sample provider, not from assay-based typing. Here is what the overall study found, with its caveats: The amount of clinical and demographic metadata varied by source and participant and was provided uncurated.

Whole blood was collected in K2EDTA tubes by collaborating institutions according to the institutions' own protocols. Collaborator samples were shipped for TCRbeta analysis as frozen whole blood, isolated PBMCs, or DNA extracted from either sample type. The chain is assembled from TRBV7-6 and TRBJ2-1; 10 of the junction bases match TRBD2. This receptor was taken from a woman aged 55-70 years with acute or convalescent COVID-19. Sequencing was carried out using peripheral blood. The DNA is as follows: TGTGCCAGCAGCCCAGCGGGGGGGTCCTCCTACAATGAGCAGTTCTTC. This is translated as CASSPAGGSSYNEQFF.